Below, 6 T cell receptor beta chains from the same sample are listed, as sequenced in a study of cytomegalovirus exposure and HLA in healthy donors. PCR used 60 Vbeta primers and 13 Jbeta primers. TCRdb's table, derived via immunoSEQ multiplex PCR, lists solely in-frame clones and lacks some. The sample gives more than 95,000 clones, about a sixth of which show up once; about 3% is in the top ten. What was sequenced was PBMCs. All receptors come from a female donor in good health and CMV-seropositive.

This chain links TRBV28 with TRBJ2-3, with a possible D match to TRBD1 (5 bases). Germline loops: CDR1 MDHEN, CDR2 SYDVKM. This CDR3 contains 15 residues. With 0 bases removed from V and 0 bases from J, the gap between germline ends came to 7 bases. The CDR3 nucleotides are TGTGCCAGCAGTTTATGGGGGCAAAGCACAGATACGCAGTATTTT. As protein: CASSLWGQSTDTQYF.

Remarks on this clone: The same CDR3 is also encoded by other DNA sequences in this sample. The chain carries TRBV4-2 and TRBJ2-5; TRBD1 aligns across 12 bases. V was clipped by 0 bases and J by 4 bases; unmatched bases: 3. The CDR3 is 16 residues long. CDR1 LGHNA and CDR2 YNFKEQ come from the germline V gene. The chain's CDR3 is CASSQEGTGGRETQYF. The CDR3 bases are TGTGCCAGCAGCCAAGAGGGGACAGGGGGCAGAGAGACCCAGTACTTC.

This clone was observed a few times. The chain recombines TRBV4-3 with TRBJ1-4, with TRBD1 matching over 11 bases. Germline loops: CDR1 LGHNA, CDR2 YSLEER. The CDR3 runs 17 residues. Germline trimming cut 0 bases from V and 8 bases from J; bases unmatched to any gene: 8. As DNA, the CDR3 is TGCGCCAGCAGCCAAGATCTGGACAGGGGGCGTGGGGAAAAACTGTTTTTT. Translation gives CASSQDLDRGRGEKLFF.

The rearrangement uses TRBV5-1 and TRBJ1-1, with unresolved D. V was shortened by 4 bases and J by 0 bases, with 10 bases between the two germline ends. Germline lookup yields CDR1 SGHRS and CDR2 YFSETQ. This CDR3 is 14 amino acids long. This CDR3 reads CASSPSRVNTEAFF. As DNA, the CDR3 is TGCGCCAGCAGCCCGTCAAGAGTGAACACTGAAGCTTTCTTT.

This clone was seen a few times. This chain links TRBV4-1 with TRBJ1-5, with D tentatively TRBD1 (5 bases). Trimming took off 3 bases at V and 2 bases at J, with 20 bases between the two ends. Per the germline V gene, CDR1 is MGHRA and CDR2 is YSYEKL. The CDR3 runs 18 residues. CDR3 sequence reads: CASSQVPHAQGGNQPQHF. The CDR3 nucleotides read TGCGCCAGCAGCCAGGTCCCTCATGCTCAGGGCGGCAATCAGCCCCAGCATTTT.

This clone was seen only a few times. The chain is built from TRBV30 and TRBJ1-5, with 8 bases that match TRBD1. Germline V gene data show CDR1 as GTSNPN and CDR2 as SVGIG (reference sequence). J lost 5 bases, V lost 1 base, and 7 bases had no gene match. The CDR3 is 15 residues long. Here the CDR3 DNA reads TGTGCCTGGAGTGCCCCGAGACAGGGGCATCAGCCCCAGCATTTT. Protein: CAWSAPRQGHQPQHF.